These 6 T cell receptor beta chains originate from one sample sequenced in a study of blood T cell repertoires in COVID-19. TCRdb's copy holds only in-frame clones and misses some; the assay was immunoSEQ multiplex PCR. Seen here are approximately 480,000 clones, roughly 89% observed once, and the top ten hold approximately 0.9%. The specimen was peripheral blood. The source of these receptors is a man aged 18 to 35 with COVID-19, enrolled during active disease.

The chain joins TRBV5-5 to TRBJ2-3; D uncertain. Per germline, CDR1 SGHKS and CDR2 YYEKEE (reference sequence). The ends were cut back, 4 bases at V and 5 bases at J, with 5 bases in the middle. This CDR3 contains 11 residues. The CDR3 nucleotides read TGTGCCAGCAGCGCGAAAGATACGCAGTATTTT. This translates into CASSAKDTQYF.

The rearrangement joins TRBV21-1 to TRBJ2-7; the D segment call TRBD2 is taken from the table without a DNA check. TRBV21-1 is described as a pseudogene. This CDR3 comprises 15 residues. CDR3 DNA sequence: TGTGCCAGCAGCAACAGAAGCGGGAGTGGCTACGAGCAGTACTTC. This sequence encodes CASSNRSGSGYEQYF.

The rearrangement joins TRBV7-3 to TRBJ2-7; 11 nucleotides line up with TRBD2. CDR3 size: 15 residues. Germline CDR1 is SGHTA and CDR2 is FQGTGA. V dropped 2 bases and J dropped 0; count of bases not matched to a gene: 0. CDR3 sequence (DNA): TGTGCCAGCAGCTTAGGGACTAGCGGCTCCTACGAGCAGTACTTC. The encoded protein is CASSLGTSGSYEQYF. Looking up the rest from reference TRBV7-3 and TRBJ2-7 gives the full variable domain: GAGVSQTPSNKVTEKGKYVELRCDPISGHTALYWYRQSLGQGPEFLIYFQGTGAADDSGLPNDRFFAVRPEGSVSTLKIQRTERGDSAVYLCASSLGTSGSYEQYFGPGTRLTVT.

The gene calls are TRBV10-2 and TRBJ2-1; possible D gene TRBD2, 6 bases. The germline V gene encodes CDR1 WSHSY and CDR2 SAAADI. The ends were cut back, 2 bases at V and 3 bases at J, with 14 bases in the middle. The CDR3 runs 16 residues. Here the CDR3 DNA reads TGCGCCAGCAGTGAGGTGTCTGCGGGGCGCTACAATGAGCAGTTCTTC. This sequence encodes CASSEVSAGRYNEQFF.

CDR3 protein: CASSLGYLDYSINAKNIQYF. The CDR3 DNA follows: TGTGCCAGCAGCTTAGGGTATTTGGACTATTCTATCAACGCCAAAAACATTCAGTACTTC. The chain uses TRBV7-8 and TRBJ2-4, with D tentatively TRBD2 (6 bases). CDR1 and CDR2 (germline): SGHVS, FQNEAQ. The CDR3 is 20 amino acids. V was shortened by 1 base and J by 1 base, with 23 bases between the two germline ends.

This clone came up once. V and J are TRBV6-5 and TRBJ2-5, with D perhaps TRBD1 (6 bases). V lost 0 bases to trimming and J lost 1 base, with 9 bases between them. The CDR3 sequence is 15 residues long. CDR1 is MNHEY, CDR2 SVGAGI, per germline. The CDR3 here is CASSYSRGTQETQYF. As DNA, the CDR3 is TGTGCCAGCAGTTACTCCAGGGGAACCCAAGAGACCCAGTACTTC.